These 26 T cell receptor beta chains were sequenced from one sample in a study of identical twins. TCRdb analysed the 5' RACE reads with MiXCR anew, one entry per CDR3 protein. This table has about 150,000 distinct CDR3 sequences, around 3.4% appearing once. The sample comprised memory T cells sorted from blood. The receptors were sampled from a man aged 18 to 29 in good health.

This clonotype was seen many times. The chain uses TRBV4-2 and TRBJ2-3; possible D gene TRBD2, 6 bases. Deletions cut 5 bases from V and 4 bases from J, with 10 bases between. In germline, CDR1 is LGHNA, CDR2 YNFKEQ. This CDR3 region has 13 residues. In nucleotides, the CDR3 is TGTGCCAGCAGCGGCGGGACCCCAGATACGCAGTATTTT. It yields the protein CASSGGTPDTQYF.

This clonotype was observed at least ten times. The chain employs TRBV12-3 or TRBV12-4 and TRBJ1-2, with a tentative D call TRBD1 (6 bases). This CDR3 has 14 amino acids. Trimming stripped 5 bases from V and 6 bases from J, with 16 bases between. The CDR3 coding sequence is TGTGCCAGCAGTCCACAGGGTTCGTTCCATGGCTACACCTTC. Protein: CASSPQGSFHGYTF.

This clonotype occurred many times. The chain has TRBV12-3 or TRBV12-4 and TRBJ2-1, with 9 positions matching TRBD2. The CDR3 is made up of 16 amino acids. J lost 0 bases, V lost 6 bases, and 6 bases had no gene match. Here the CDR3 reads CASRLNSGSSYNEQFF. CDR3 nucleotide sequence: TGTGCCAGCAGACTAAATAGCGGGAGCTCCTACAATGAGCAGTTCTTC.

This clonotype was counted many times. J is TRBJ1-2 and V is TRBV29-1, with a tentative D call TRBD1 (5 bases). CDR3 length equals 12 residues. Trimming pared 7 bases from V and 4 bases from J, leaving 13 bases between. Germline-derived CDR1 and CDR2 are SQVTM and ANQGSEA. CDR3 residues: CSALQAGYGYTF. Here the CDR3 DNA reads TGCAGCGCCCTACAGGCTGGCTATGGCTACACCTTC. Based on the CDR3 plus reference TRBV29-1 and TRBJ1-2, the full variable domain is SAVISQKPSRDICQRGTSLTIQCQVDSQVTMMFWYRQQPGQSLTLIATANQGSEATYESGFVIDKFPISRPNLTFSTLTVSNMSPEDSSIYLCSALQAGYGYTFGSGTRLTVV.

This clonotype was found many times. This chain joins TRBV7-2 and TRBJ2-7, with 10 bases aligning to TRBD2. CDR1 and CDR2 (germline): SGHTA, FQGNSA. V shed 3 bases and J 5 bases; nucleotides not matched to a gene: 10. The CDR3 has 16 amino acids. Here the CDR3 DNA reads TGTGCCAGCAGCTTTTATTTGGCTAGCGGGAGCAACGAGCAGTACTTC. It encodes CASSFYLASGSNEQYF. Supplemented by reference TRBV7-2 and TRBJ2-7, the full variable domain reads GAGVSQSPSNKVTEKGKDVELRCDPISGHTALYWYRQSLGQGLEFLIYFQGNSAPDKSGLPSDRFSAERTGGSVSTLTIQRTQQEDSAVYLCASSFYLASGSNEQYFGPGTRLTVT.

This clonotype was seen at least ten times. This chain joins TRBV7-9 and TRBJ2-2, with TRBD2 identical over 7 bases. Per germline, CDR1 SEHNR and CDR2 FQNEAQ (reference sequence). With V trimmed by 6 bases and J by 6 bases, 10 bases remained unmatched. The CDR3 has 15 residues. The CDR3 spells CASSSGTKKAGELFF. DNA of the CDR3: TGTGCCAGCAGTTCCGGGACTAAAAAAGCCGGGGAGCTGTTTTTT.

This clonotype showed up many times. This chain connects TRBV6-1 to TRBJ2-5; TRBD2 might be the D (7 bases). V was pared by 4 bases and J by 5 bases, with 14 bases between. CDR3 length: 14 amino acids. Germline CDR1 MNHNS, CDR2 SASEGT. The CDR3 DNA reads TGTGCCAGCAGTGTGGGGGGGGGCACGGAGACCCAGTACTTC. Its protein is CASSVGGGTETQYF.

This clonotype has at least ten counts. The V call is TRBV5-1, the J call TRBJ1-6; 7 bases line up with TRBD1. V was clipped by 4 bases and J by 7 bases; unmatched bases: 5. The CDR3 is made up of 14 amino acids. Germline values: CDR1 SGHRS, CDR2 YFSETQ. The CDR3: CASSQGTVNSPLHF. The CDR3 DNA reads as TGCGCCAGCAGCCAAGGGACAGTGAATTCACCCCTCCACTTT.

This chain links TRBV20-1 with TRBJ2-7; D might be TRBD2 (7 bases). This CDR3 region has 16 residues. With 5 bases removed from V and 4 bases from J, the gap between germline ends came to 24 bases. Germline lookup yields CDR1 DFQATT and CDR2 SNEGSKA (reference sequence). In DNA form, the CDR3 reads TGCAGTGCTCCGCTCCCGGGGGGCGGGAAGAAGTACGAGCAGTACTTC. Translating gives CSAPLPGGGKKYEQYF.

This clonotype was picked up many times. This chain links TRBV6-4 with TRBJ2-3, with D possibly TRBD1 on 5 matching bases. The V and J ends lost 3 bases and 4 bases respectively, with 14 bases between them. The CDR3 contains 15 residues. CDR1 MRHNA and CDR2 SNTAGT come from the germline V gene. The CDR3 DNA is TGTGCCAGCAGTGAAGGGGCGACAGCCCCAGATACGCAGTATTTT. This sequence encodes CASSEGATAPDTQYF.

Turning to this clonotype: A much larger clone sits a single nucleotide away, making a read error possible. The missing conserved phenylalanine or tryptophan at the end of this CDR3 makes a read error likely. The V call is TRBV27, the J call TRBJ2-1; 7 bases map to TRBD2. CDR1 is MNHEY, CDR2 SMNVEV, per germline (reference sequence). J was trimmed by 6 bases and V by 7 bases; bases with no gene match: 9. The CDR3 covers 14 residues. Here the CDR3 reads CASTLGGSGNEQFI. The CDR3 DNA follows: TGTGCCAGCACCCTGGGCGGGAGTGGCAATGAGCAGTTCATC.

This clonotype was counted many times. The chain is built from TRBV5-1 and TRBJ2-5; no reliable D call. CDR1 is SGHRS and CDR2 is YFSETQ in the germline V gene. The CDR3 consists of 15 residues. Trimming cost V 0 bases and J 0 bases, with 9 bases left between them. In nucleotides, the CDR3 is TGCGCCAGCAGCTTGGCCGTAGGTAACCAAGAGACCCAGTACTTC. This gives the protein CASSLAVGNQETQYF.

This clonotype was observed at least ten times. DNA for the CDR3: TGCGCCAGCAGCGGGCGGGATGGAGAGGGTGTGACAAATGAGCAGTTCTTC. Protein: CASSGRDGEGVTNEQFF. The chain combines TRBV5-1 with TRBJ2-1; TRBD2 is a possible D gene (6 bases). V was cut by 4 bases and J by 7 bases, with 24 bases left in between. The CDR3 runs 17 residues. The germline V gene encodes CDR1 SGHRS and CDR2 YFSETQ. Drawing the rest from reference TRBV5-1 and TRBJ2-1, the complete variable domain is KAGVTQTPRYLIKTRGQQVTLSCSPISGHRSVSWYQQTPGQGLQFLFEYFSETQRNKGNFPGRFSGRQFSNSRSEMNVSTLELGDSALYLCASSGRDGEGVTNEQFFGPGTRLTVL.

This clonotype was counted between two and nine times. The chain is built from TRBV9 and TRBJ2-2; D is ambiguous. Germline CDR1 reads SGDLS; CDR2 reads YYNGEE. Deletions cut 2 bases from V and 5 bases from J, with 13 bases between. The CDR3 has 15 residues. CDR3 DNA sequence: TGTGCCAGCAGCGTCGCAACCGGGCATACCGGGGAGCTGTTTTTT. It codes for CASSVATGHTGELFF.

This clonotype was observed at least ten times. The gene calls are TRBV6-2 or TRBV6-3 and TRBJ2-7; D is tentatively TRBD1 or TRBD2 (6 bases each). Germline V gene sequence: CDR1 MNHEY, CDR2 SVGEGT. Between the trimmed V and J ends, which lost 8 bases and 2 bases, there was a span of 10 bases. The CDR3 runs 12 residues. The DNA of the CDR3 is TGTGCCAGCTGGGGGGCTACCTACGAGCAGTACTTC. This translates into CASWGATYEQYF.

This clonotype was recorded many times. The chain is built from TRBV10-3 and TRBJ2-1; D might be TRBD1 (5 bases). The CDR3 covers 14 residues. Trimming cost V 9 bases and J 5 bases, with 17 bases left between them. CDR1 is ENHRY and CDR2 is SYGVKD in the germline V gene. Written as DNA, the CDR3 is TGTGCCATGAGGTGGGGCTATGGGCACAATGAGCAGTTCTTC. As protein: CAMRWGYGHNEQFF.

This clonotype was recorded many times. The chain has TRBV28 and TRBJ1-1, with D perhaps TRBD1 (6 bases). Germline V gene lookup returns CDR1 MDHEN and CDR2 SYDVKM. With 1 base removed from V and 1 base from J, the gap between germline ends came to 10 bases. This CDR3 region has 15 residues. The CDR3 loop reads CASSLSGTPNTEAFF. The CDR3 nucleotides are TGTGCCAGCAGTTTATCCGGGACACCGAACACTGAAGCTTTCTTT.

This clonotype was recorded at least ten times. This rearrangement joins TRBV15 to TRBJ2-7, with 7 bases aligning to TRBD1. CDR1 LNHNV and CDR2 YYDKDF come from the germline V gene (reference sequence). Unmatched junction bases numbered 7, after V lost 8 bases and J lost 3 bases. This CDR3 spans 13 amino acids. The CDR3 DNA follows: TGTGCCACCCCAGACAGGGACAACTACGAGCAGTACGTC. This sequence encodes CATPDRDNYEQYV.

This clonotype was picked up many times. The chain employs TRBV5-6 and TRBJ2-7, with 7 bases lining up with TRBD2. The length of the CDR3 is 15 residues. V trimming: 0 bases; J trimming: 3 bases; junction bases outside the gene matches: 6. Germline V gives CDR1 SGHDT, CDR2 YYEEEE. CDR3 loop: CASSLAPREGYEQYF. CDR3 DNA: TGTGCCAGCAGCTTGGCCCCCAGGGAGGGCTACGAGCAGTACTTC.

This clonotype was detected many times. The chain is built from TRBV27 and TRBJ2-3; D is perhaps TRBD1 (5 bases). This CDR3 contains 13 residues. The germline V gene has CDR1 MNHEY and CDR2 SMNVEV (reference sequence). Trimming shortened V by 8 bases and J by 0 bases, and 9 bases separated the two germline ends. The CDR3 sequence: CASGRVSTDTQYF. CDR3 sequence (DNA): TGTGCCAGCGGCAGGGTGAGCACAGATACGCAGTATTTT.

This clonotype was counted ten times or more. The J gene is TRBJ1-1, the V gene TRBV4-2; D call uncertain. CDR1 and CDR2 (germline): LGHNA, YNFKEQ. Between the trimmed V and J ends, which lost 0 bases and 5 bases, there was a span of 10 bases. This CDR3 has 14 amino acids. CDR3 sequence: CASSQELRKTEAFF. The CDR3, as DNA: TGTGCCAGCAGCCAAGAATTACGGAAAACTGAAGCTTTCTTT.

This clonotype has a handful of counts. The chain joins TRBV18 to TRBJ2-2; TRBD1 aligns across 7 bases. This CDR3 is built from 13 residues. The germline CDR1 and CDR2 sequences are KGHSH and LQKENI. Trimming at V came to 5 bases and at J to 7 bases, leaving 4 bases not matched to a gene. CDR3 sequence: CASSGDRNGELFF. The CDR3 nucleotides are TGTGCCAGCTCAGGGGACAGAAACGGGGAGCTGTTTTTT.

Many counts were recorded for this clonotype. This chain joins TRBV20-1 and TRBJ2-5; TRBD2 matches at 7 bases. This CDR3 contains 13 residues. Germline V gene data show CDR1 as DFQATT and CDR2 as SNEGSKA (reference sequence). V lost 6 bases to trimming and J lost 5 bases; unmatched junction nucleotides: 9. The CDR3 sequence is CSANRAGVETQYF. The CDR3 DNA sequence: TGCAGTGCGAATCGCGCGGGAGTTGAGACCCAGTACTTC.

This clonotype was observed many times. The rearrangement uses TRBV7-8 and TRBJ1-4; 7 bases agree with TRBD1. Germline V gene sequence: CDR1 SGHVS, CDR2 FQNEAQ. This CDR3 spans 14 amino acids. The V gene end was trimmed by 5 bases and the J gene end by 7 bases; junction bases not matched to a gene: 7. CDR3 DNA sequence: TGTGCCAGCAGCCTACAGGGGCGCGGTGAAAAACTGTTTTTT. The encoded protein is CASSLQGRGEKLFF.

This clonotype was seen many times. This chain joins TRBV15 and TRBJ1-5; no definite D call. V dropped 5 bases and J dropped 0 bases, with 17 bases sitting between them. This CDR3 region has 17 residues. From germline, CDR1 is LNHNV and CDR2 YYDKDF (reference sequence). The CDR3 region has the DNA TGTGCCACCAGCCTGCGGGGTCTGCAATATAGCAATCAGCCCCAGCATTTT. Translating gives CATSLRGLQYSNQPQHF. Filled out from reference TRBV15 and TRBJ1-5, the complete variable domain reads DAMVIQNPRYQVTQFGKPVTLSCSQTLNHNVMYWYQQKSSQAPKLLFHYYDKDFNNEADTPDNFQSRRPNTSFCFLDIRSPGLGDTAMYLCATSLRGLQYSNQPQHFGDGTRLSIL.

This chain connects TRBV5-1 to TRBJ2-5; 11 bases match TRBD2. Unmatched junction bases numbered 2, after V lost 3 bases and J lost 4 bases. Germline CDR1 and CDR2: SGHRS and YFSETQ. This CDR3 comprises 14 residues. The CDR3 bases are TGCGCCAGCAGCTCACTAGCGGGAGCAGAGACCCAGTACTTC. Its translation is CASSSLAGAETQYF. Looking up the rest from reference TRBV5-1 and TRBJ2-5 gives the full variable domain: KAGVTQTPRYLIKTRGQQVTLSCSPISGHRSVSWYQQTPGQGLQFLFEYFSETQRNKGNFPGRFSGRQFSNSRSEMNVSTLELGDSALYLCASSSLAGAETQYFGPGTRLLVL.